A single sample is the source of the 23 T cell receptor beta chains below, sequenced in a study of blood T cell repertoires in COVID-19. Clones were sequenced by immunoSEQ multiplex PCR, and TCRdb holds only the in-frame ones, with some missing. This table holds some 160,000 clones, 79% found once. What was sequenced was peripheral blood. These TCRs come from a man over 45 with active or convalescent COVID-19.

The CDR3 DNA reads TGTGCCAGCAGTTTACAGGGCTTCGGAAACATTCAGTACTTC. This sequence encodes CASSLQGFGNIQYF. The rearrangement uses TRBV28 and TRBJ2-4; tentatively, D is TRBD1 (5 bases). V gave up 2 bases and J gave up 6 bases, with 11 bases separating them. Germline CDR1 reads MDHEN; CDR2 reads SYDVKM. The CDR3 consists of 14 residues.

The chain employs TRBV28 and TRBJ1-1; 7 bases are a match to TRBD1. CDR3 length equals 19 residues. The J segment lost 6 bases and the V segment lost 8 bases, leaving 27 bases of the junction unmatched. Germline V gives CDR1 MDHEN, CDR2 SYDVKM. CDR3 residues: CASCRRGQGGGGHGPEAFF. In DNA, the CDR3 is TGTGCCAGCTGCCGCCGGGGGCAGGGGGGTGGGGGCCATGGCCCTGAAGCTTTCTTT.

In DNA, the CDR3 is TGTGCCAGCTCACCCGAACAGGCAATCACTGAAGCTTTCTTT. Protein: CASSPEQAITEAFF. J is TRBJ1-1 and V is TRBV18; D may be TRBD1 (5 bases). V was pared by 3 bases and J by 4 bases, with 12 bases between. In germline, CDR1 is KGHSH, CDR2 LQKENI. The CDR3 sequence is 14 residues long.

As for this clone: This same CDR3 is encoded by further DNA sequences in the sample. The chain carries TRBV24-1 and TRBJ1-2; D unclear. Germline V gene sequence: CDR1 KGHDR, CDR2 SFDVKD. The CDR3 spans 13 residues. V lost 4 bases, J lost 4 bases, and 9 bases lay in between. The CDR3, as DNA: TGTGCCACCAGTGAAGCCGGAGGCTATGGCTACACCTTC. Protein product: CATSEAGGYGYTF.

The V and J genes are TRBV6-5 and TRBJ1-2; the D is unclear. CDR1 MNHEY and CDR2 SVGAGI come from the germline V gene. The CDR3 totals 13 residues. The ends were cut back, 6 bases at V and 4 bases at J, with 12 bases in the middle. CDR3 in amino acids: CASRPGPVYGYTF. The CDR3, as DNA: TGTGCCAGCAGACCAGGCCCTGTCTATGGCTACACCTTC.

This clone was seen a few times. The gene calls are TRBV9 and TRBJ1-4, with D perhaps matching TRBD1 (5 bases). Per the germline V gene, CDR1 is SGDLS and CDR2 is YYNGEE. The CDR3 extends over 15 amino acids. Trimming pared 2 bases from V and 7 bases from J, leaving 15 bases between. In DNA form, the CDR3 reads TGTGCCAGCAGCGTTGACGGGACTACAGGTGAAAAACTGTTTTTT. Translating it yields CASSVDGTTGEKLFF. Full variable domain (remainder filled in from reference TRBV9 and TRBJ1-4): DSGVTQTPKHLITATGQRVTLRCSPRSGDLSVYWYQQSLDQGLQFLIQYYNGEERAKGNILERFSAQQFPDLHSELNLSSLELGDSALYFCASSVDGTTGEKLFFGSGTQLSVL.

CDR3 sequence: CAISDLSSEQYF. In nucleotides, the CDR3 is TGTGCCATCAGTGATCTATCTTCCGAGCAGTACTTC. This chain joins TRBV10-3 and TRBJ2-7; the D is unclear. The CDR3 loop spans 12 amino acids. Germline CDR1 ENHRY, CDR2 SYGVKD. The germline V and J ends were trimmed by 3 bases and 6 bases, with 9 bases remaining between them.

The rearrangement links TRBV2 to TRBJ2-5; 8 bases are a match to TRBD2. V lost 8 bases, J lost 4 bases, and 6 bases stayed unmatched. This CDR3 contains 13 residues. Germline V gene data show CDR1 as SNHLY and CDR2 as FYNNEI. CDR3 sequence: CASQLLAVETQYF. The DNA for the CDR3 is TGTGCCAGCCAGCTACTAGCGGTAGAGACCCAGTACTTC.

The chain has TRBV19 and TRBJ2-7; D remains unclear. V lost 3 bases, J lost 0 bases, and 9 bases lay in between. The CDR3 is 14 residues long. Per the germline V gene, CDR1 is LNHDA and CDR2 is SQIVND (reference sequence). The CDR3 bases are TGTGCCAGTAGTATTGAGGCTAGCTCCTACGAGCAGTACTTC. This sequence encodes CASSIEASSYEQYF.

This clone was seen more than once but under ten times. V usage is TRBV7-8 and J usage is TRBJ1-2, with D possibly matching TRBD1 (5 bases). CDR1 SGHVS and CDR2 FQNEAQ come from the germline V gene. The CDR3 has 14 amino acids. Trimming took 0 bases from V and 4 from J, leaving 9 bases between them. CDR3 nucleotides: TGTGCCAGCAGCTTAGCAGGGGCCGGCTATGGCTACACCTTC. It translates to CASSLAGAGYGYTF.

This clone was counted only a few times. V usage is TRBV29-1 and J usage is TRBJ1-2; no firm D call. V was shortened by 7 bases and J by 2 bases, with 8 bases between the two germline ends. This CDR3 comprises 11 residues. Germline V CDR1 and CDR2: SQVTM, ANQGSEA. The CDR3 is CSGYSNYGYTF. In DNA form, the CDR3 reads TGCAGCGGTTACTCGAACTATGGCTACACCTTC.

The chain employs TRBV5-1 and TRBJ2-5, with 9 bases fitting TRBD2. This CDR3 comprises 14 residues. V shed 0 bases and J 7 bases; nucleotides not matched to a gene: 4. CDR1 is SGHRS and CDR2 is YFSETQ in the germline V gene. The CDR3 sequence: CASSLGLREGTQYF. In DNA, the CDR3 is TGCGCCAGCAGCTTGGGTCTGCGGGAGGGGACCCAGTACTTC.

This rearrangement joins TRBV18 to TRBJ2-5, with D possibly being TRBD2 (7 bases). The germline V and J ends were trimmed by 3 bases and 2 bases, with 13 bases remaining between them. Germline CDR1 reads KGHSH; CDR2 reads LQKENI. The CDR3 length is 15 residues. CDR3 DNA sequence: TGTGCCAGCTCACCGGGGGCTAGCGGACAAGAGACCCAGTACTTC. It is translated as CASSPGASGQETQYF.

This chain connects TRBV5-5 to TRBJ2-7, with 7 bases identical to TRBD1. The junction had 11 bases not matched to a gene; V was cut back by 5 bases and J by 0 bases. Per germline, CDR1 SGHKS and CDR2 YYEKEE (reference sequence). The CDR3 contains 16 residues. CDR3 nucleotide sequence: TGTGCCAGCAGGCGACAGGGCCCAGGTAGCTCCTACGAGCAGTACTTC. It specifies CASRRQGPGSSYEQYF.

The rearrangement links TRBV9 to TRBJ2-1; 12 positions match TRBD2. Per germline, CDR1 SGDLS and CDR2 YYNGEE. The V and J ends lost 5 bases and 8 bases, in that order; junction bases with no gene match: 11. This CDR3 is built from 16 residues. The CDR3 here is CASSPIGLAGWDEQFF. The CDR3 nucleotides are TGTGCCAGCAGTCCCATTGGACTAGCGGGGTGGGATGAGCAGTTCTTC.

This sequence joins TRBV5-6 and TRBJ2-3, with TRBD2 as a possible D gene (6 bases). CDR3 length: 16 residues. Germline V gene sequence: CDR1 SGHDT, CDR2 YYEEEE. V lost 1 base to trimming and J lost 4 bases, with 16 bases between them. CDR3 loop: CASSLRSFGSPDTQYF. Here the CDR3 DNA reads TGTGCCAGCAGCTTGCGGTCTTTCGGGAGCCCAGATACGCAGTATTTT.

The chain joins TRBV28 to TRBJ1-3; perhaps TRBD1 as D (5 bases). Trimming removed 3 bases from V and 2 bases from J, with 20 bases in between. This CDR3 contains 18 residues. CDR1 and CDR2 from the germline V gene are MDHEN and SYDVKM. This CDR3 reads CASSFRLADTKTGNTIYF. The DNA for the CDR3 is TGTGCCAGCAGTTTTAGGCTTGCGGACACGAAGACTGGAAACACCATATATTTT.

The chain has TRBV7-8 and TRBJ1-5; 7 bases agree with TRBD1. Per the germline V gene, CDR1 is SGHVS and CDR2 is FQNEAQ. This CDR3 is 18 amino acids long. Trimming at V came to 3 bases and at J to 7 bases, leaving 18 bases not matched to a gene. CDR3 protein: CASSLGRIRGSGRQPQHF. The CDR3 nucleotides are TGTGCCAGCAGCTTGGGGCGGATCAGGGGGTCAGGAAGACAGCCCCAGCATTTT.

The gene calls are TRBV5-6 and TRBJ1-4, with TRBD1 identical over 7 bases. The CDR3 runs to 15 residues. Germline V lookup: CDR1 SGHDT, CDR2 YYEEEE. J was trimmed by 5 bases and V by 5 bases; bases with no gene match: 9. CDR3 sequence reads: CASSHSGTANEKLFF. CDR3 sequence (DNA): TGTGCCAGCAGTCACAGTGGGACAGCGAATGAAAAACTGTTTTTT. Supplemented by reference TRBV5-6 and TRBJ1-4, the full variable domain reads DAGVTQSPTHLIKTRGQQVTLRCSPKSGHDTVSWYQQALGQGPQFIFQYYEEEERQRGNFPDRFSGHQFPNYSSELNVNALLLGDSALYLCASSHSGTANEKLFFGSGTQLSVL.

This clone was seen a single time. The CDR3 region is CASSYVRTPTGELFF. CDR3 sequence (DNA): TGCGCCAGCAGCTATGTACGGACACCCACCGGGGAGCTGTTTTTT. V is TRBV5-1 and J is TRBJ2-2; possible D gene TRBD1, 5 bases. Germline CDR1 is SGHRS and CDR2 is YFSETQ. V was pared by 3 bases and J by 4 bases, with 13 bases between. The CDR3 extends over 15 amino acids.

The chain combines TRBV9 with TRBJ2-7; weak D call: TRBD2 (5 bases). Trimming removed 0 bases at V and 0 bases at J, with 13 bases between. In germline, CDR1 is SGDLS, CDR2 YYNGEE. This CDR3 has 16 amino acids. CDR3: CASSVGTGLSSYEQYF. In DNA form, the CDR3 reads TGTGCCAGCAGCGTAGGGACGGGGTTGAGCTCCTACGAGCAGTACTTC.

A single count supports this clone. The chain recombines TRBV19 with TRBJ2-7; TRBD1 agrees at 7 bases. After removal of 6 bases from V and 0 bases from J, the junction contained 5 bases not matched to a gene. Germline V CDR1 and CDR2: LNHDA, SQIVND (reference sequence). The CDR3 length is 14 residues. In DNA, the CDR3 is TGTGCCAGTAGGGGACAGTCCGGCTCCTACGAGCAGTACTTC. Translated, it gives CASRGQSGSYEQYF. The full variable domain, with the rest looked up from reference TRBV19 and TRBJ2-7, is DGGITQSPKYLFRKEGQNVTLSCEQNLNHDAMYWYRQDPGQGLRLIYYSQIVNDFQKGDIAEGYSVSREKKESFPLTVTSAQKNPTAFYLCASRGQSGSYEQYFGPGTRLTVT.

The chain employs TRBV6-5 and TRBJ2-5, with TRBD1 matching 9 bases. This CDR3 region has 15 residues. Germline loops: CDR1 MNHEY, CDR2 SVGAGI. The V segment lost 7 bases and the J segment 4 bases; nucleotides outside the gene matches: 10. The CDR3 DNA reads as TGTGCCAGCACCGAGACCCAACAGGGGGCAGAGACCCAGTACTTC. Translated, it gives CASTETQQGAETQYF.